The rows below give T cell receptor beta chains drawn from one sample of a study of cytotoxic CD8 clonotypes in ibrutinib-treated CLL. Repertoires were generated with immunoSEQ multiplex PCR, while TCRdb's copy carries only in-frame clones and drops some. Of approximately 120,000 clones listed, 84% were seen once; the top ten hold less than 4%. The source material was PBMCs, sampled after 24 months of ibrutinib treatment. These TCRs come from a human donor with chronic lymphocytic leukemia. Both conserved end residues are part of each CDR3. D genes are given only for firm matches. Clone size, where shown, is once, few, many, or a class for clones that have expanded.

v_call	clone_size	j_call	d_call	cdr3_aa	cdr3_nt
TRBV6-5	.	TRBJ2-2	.	CASSYSAAGELFF	TGTGCCAGCAGTTACTCCGCCGCCGGGGAGCTGTTTTTT
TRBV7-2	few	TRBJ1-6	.	CASSLWGVGMSPLHF	TGTGCCAGCAGCCTGTGGGGGGTCGGGATGTCACCCCTCCACTTT
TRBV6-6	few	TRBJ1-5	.	CASSYGEGQPQHF	TGTGCCAGCAGTTACGGGGAAGGTCAGCCCCAGCATTTT
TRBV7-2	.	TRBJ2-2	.	CASSPLLGDTGELFF	TGTGCCAGCAGCCCCCTATTGGGGGATACCGGGGAGCTGTTTTTT
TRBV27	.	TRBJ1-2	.	CASSFSTDYGYTF	TGTGCCAGCAGTTTTTCGACGGACTATGGCTACACCTTC
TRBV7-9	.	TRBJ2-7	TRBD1	CASSLVRDRPYEQYF	TGTGCCAGCAGCTTAGTCCGGGACAGGCCCTACGAGCAGTACTTC
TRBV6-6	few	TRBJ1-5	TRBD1	CATRDRESNQPQHF	TGTGCCACCCGGGACAGGGAAAGCAATCAGCCCCAGCATTTT
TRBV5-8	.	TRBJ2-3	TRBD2	CASSSGGRTSFTDTQYF	TGTGCCAGCAGCTCCGGCGGTCGGACTAGCTTCACAGATACGCAGTATTTT
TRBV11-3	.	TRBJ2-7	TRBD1	CASSKGQAYEQYF	TGTGCCAGCAGCAAGGGACAGGCCTACGAGCAGTACTTC
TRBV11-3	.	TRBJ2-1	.	CASSLGPSYNEQFF	TGTGCCAGCAGCTTAGGTCCATCCTACAATGAGCAGTTCTTC
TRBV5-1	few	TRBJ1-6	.	CASSQDIRNSPLHF	TGCGCCAGCAGCCAAGACATTCGGAATTCACCCCTCCACTTT
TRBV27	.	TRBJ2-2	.	CASSFWRRSWTGELFF	TGTGCCAGCAGTTTCTGGCGTAGGTCGTGGACCGGGGAGCTGTTTTTT
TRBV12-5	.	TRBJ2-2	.	CASGFGSAPGELFF	TGTGCTAGTGGTTTCGGTAGCGCCCCCGGGGAGCTGTTTTTT
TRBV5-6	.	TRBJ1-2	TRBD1	CASEMGTGGSNYGYTF	TGTGCCAGCGAGATGGGAACAGGGGGATCTAACTATGGCTACACCTTC
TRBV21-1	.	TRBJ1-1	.	CASSKALGTGYMNTEAFF	TGTGCCAGCAGCAAAGCGCTTGGGACAGGGTACATGAACACTGAAGCTTTCTTT
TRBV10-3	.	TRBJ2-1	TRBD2	CATSRTSGNEQFF	TGTGCCACTTCTCGGACTAGCGGCAATGAGCAGTTCTTC
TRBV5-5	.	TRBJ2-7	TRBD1	CASSLWTGGYEQYF	TGTGCCAGCAGCTTGTGGACAGGGGGCTACGAGCAGTACTTC
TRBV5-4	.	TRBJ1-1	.	CASSPTGFEAFF	TGTGCCAGCAGCCCGACGGGATTTGAAGCTTTCTTT
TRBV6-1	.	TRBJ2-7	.	CASSENRGYEQYF	TGTGCCAGCAGTGAGAACAGAGGCTACGAGCAGTACTTC
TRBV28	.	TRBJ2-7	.	CASSPDRPKRTEDYEQYF	TGTGCCAGCAGTCCCGACCGGCCCAAAAGGACCGAGGATTACGAGCAGTACTTC
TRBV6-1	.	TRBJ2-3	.	CASSDPTTADTQYF	TGTGCCAGCAGTGACCCCACAACTGCAGATACGCAGTATTTT
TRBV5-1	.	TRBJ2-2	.	CASSLRSGGSTGELFF	TGCGCCAGCAGCTTGAGGTCAGGAGGATCCACCGGGGAGCTGTTTTTT
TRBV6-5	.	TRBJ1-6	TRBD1	CASRGDRVDSPLHF	TGTGCCAGCAGGGGGGACAGGGTCGATTCACCCCTCCACTTT
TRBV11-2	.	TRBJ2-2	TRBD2	CASRHPGGGAPTGELFF	TGTGCCAGCAGACATCCTGGCGGGGGGGCCCCCACCGGGGAGCTGTTTTTT
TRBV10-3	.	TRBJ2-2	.	CAISELRSGELFF	TGTGCCATCAGTGAGTTAAGGTCCGGGGAGCTGTTTTTT
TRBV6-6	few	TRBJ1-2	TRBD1	CASSYSGTGGGYTF	TGTGCCAGCAGTTACTCGGGGACAGGGGGTGGCTACACCTTC
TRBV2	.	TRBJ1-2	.	CASRQEFNYGYTF	TGTGCCAGTCGACAGGAGTTTAACTATGGCTACACCTTC
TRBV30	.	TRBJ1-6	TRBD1	CAWSLQGARSPLHF	TGTGCCTGGAGCCTACAGGGGGCTCGGTCACCCCTCCACTTT
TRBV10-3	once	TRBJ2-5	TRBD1	CAISESTRTGGETQYF	TGTGCCATCAGTGAGTCGACTCGGACAGGGGGGGAGACCCAGTACTTC
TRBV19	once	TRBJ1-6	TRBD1	CASSTQGTGGYNSPLHF	TGTGCCAGTAGTACTCAAGGGACAGGGGGCTATAATTCACCCCTCCACTTT
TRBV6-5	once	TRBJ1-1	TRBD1	CASRTAGGRTEAFF	TGTGCCAGCAGAACCGCAGGGGGCAGGACTGAAGCTTTCTTT
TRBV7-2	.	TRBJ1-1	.	CASNKGGNTEAFF	TGTGCCAGCAACAAAGGGGGGAACACTGAAGCTTTCTTT
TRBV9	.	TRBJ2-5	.	CASSPGGQETQYF	TGTGCCAGCAGCCCTGGGGGCCAAGAGACCCAGTACTTC
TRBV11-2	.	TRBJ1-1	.	CASSFGDSEAFF	TGTGCCAGCAGCTTCGGGGACTCTGAAGCTTTCTTT
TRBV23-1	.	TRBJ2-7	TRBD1	CASSQLRDRGYEQYF	TGCGCCAGCAGTCAGCTACGGGACAGGGGCTACGAGCAGTACTTC